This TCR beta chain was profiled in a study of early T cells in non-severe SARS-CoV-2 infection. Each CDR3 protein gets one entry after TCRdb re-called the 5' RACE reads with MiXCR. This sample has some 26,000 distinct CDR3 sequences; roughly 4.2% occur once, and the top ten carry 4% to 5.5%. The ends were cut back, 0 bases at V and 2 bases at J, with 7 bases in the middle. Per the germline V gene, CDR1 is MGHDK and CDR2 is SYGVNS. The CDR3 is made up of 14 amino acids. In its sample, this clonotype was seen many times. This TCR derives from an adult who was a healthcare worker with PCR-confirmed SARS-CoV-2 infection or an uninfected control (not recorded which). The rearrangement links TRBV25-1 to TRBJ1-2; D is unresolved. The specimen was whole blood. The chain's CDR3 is CASSEYNSNYGYTF. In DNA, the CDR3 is TGTGCCAGCAGTGAATATAACAGCAACTATGGCTACACCTTC.